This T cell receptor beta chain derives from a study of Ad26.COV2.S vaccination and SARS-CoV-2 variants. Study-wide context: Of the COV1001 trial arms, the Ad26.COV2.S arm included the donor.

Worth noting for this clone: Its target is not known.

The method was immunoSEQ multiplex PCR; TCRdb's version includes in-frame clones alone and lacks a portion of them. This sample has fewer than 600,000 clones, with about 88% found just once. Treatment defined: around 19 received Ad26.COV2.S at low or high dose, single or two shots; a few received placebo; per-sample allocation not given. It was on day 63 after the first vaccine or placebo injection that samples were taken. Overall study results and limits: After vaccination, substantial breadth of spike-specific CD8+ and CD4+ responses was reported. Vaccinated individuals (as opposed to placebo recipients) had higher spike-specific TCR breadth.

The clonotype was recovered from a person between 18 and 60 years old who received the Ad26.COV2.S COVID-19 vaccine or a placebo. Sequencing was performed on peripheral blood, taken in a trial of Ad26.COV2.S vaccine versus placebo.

The CDR3 sequence is CASSLRGVNSPLHF. The DNA for the CDR3 is TGTGCCAGCAGCTTAAGGGGGGTAAACTCACCCCTCCACTTT. The V gene is TRBV7-3, the J gene TRBJ1-6; D may be TRBD1 (5 bases). The CDR3 runs 14 residues. V was trimmed by 1 base and J by 10 bases, leaving 11 bases between them. In germline, CDR1 is SGHTA, CDR2 FQGTGA.